Listed below are T cell receptor beta chains from one sample, sequenced in a study of T cells in Graves' hyperthyroidism and ophthalmopathy. TCRdb reanalysed the multiplex PCR reads using MiXCR and keeps one entry per CDR3 protein. This sample has 500,000 or so distinct CDR3 sequences, with more than 15% found just once. Input material: blood. The receptor source for this set is a woman aged 18 to 35 with Graves' ophthalmopathy. Each CDR3 is given without its conserved first and last residue. The order of the fields is CDR3 length, V gene, J gene, CDR3 protein.

>15|TRBV4-3|TRBJ2-5
ASQRSSPGLGKETQY
>10|TRBV12-3/TRBV12-4|TRBJ2-1
ASTSSYNEQF
>14|TRBV28|TRBJ2-7
ASSPLGTGSSYEQY
>9|TRBV20-1|TRBJ1-1
SAGPDTEAF
>14|TRBV3-1|TRBJ2-1
ASSQAVLGSSYEQF
>13|TRBV3-1|TRBJ1-1
ASSQDQQVFAEAF
>13|TRBV9|TRBJ1-2
ASSVDPGALYGYT
>11|TRBV12-3/TRBV12-4|TRBJ1-1
ASISQGPTEAF
>14|TRBV28|TRBJ1-5
ASSLSIWEGNQPQH
>14|TRBV7-3|TRBJ2-2
ASSLGTDLNTGELF
>12|TRBV27|TRBJ2-7
ASSFARKAYEQY
>14|TRBV28|TRBJ1-3
ASSLLGGSSGNTIY
>14|TRBV30|TRBJ2-3
AWGPWTSGFTDTQY
>13|TRBV3-2|TRBJ2-1
ASSQDRRTPNEQF
>16|TRBV7-9|TRBJ2-3
ASSLLPMDSSGTDTQY
>11|TRBV28|TRBJ2-5
ASSLLIQETQY
>11|TRBV7-2|TRBJ2-5
ASSTVGQETQY
>10|TRBV5-6|TRBJ1-1
ASSSGGSEAF
>13|TRBV27|TRBJ2-2
ASSYSRGNTGELF
>12|TRBV11-2|TRBJ1-1
ASSFSGTGDEAF
>16|TRBV5-1|TRBJ2-5
ASSGTGGGGTNGETQY
>10|TRBV29-1|TRBJ2-2
SVEDGRGELF
>13|TRBV28|TRBJ1-5
ASSGGGGHNQPQH
>12|TRBV7-2|TRBJ2-5
ASSLIPSGETQY
>10|TRBV20-1|TRBJ2-7
SASDGRNEQY
>11|TRBV20-1|TRBJ1-5
SARDLLRGPQH
>13|TRBV6-1|TRBJ2-5
ASGTGTGRQETQY
>12|TRBV9|TRBJ2-3
ASSVISVPDTQY
>16|TRBV5-1|TRBJ2-1
ASSPTLAGGLPYNEQF
>11|TRBV20-1|TRBJ1-1
SASEDQNTEAF
>11|TRBV5-1|TRBJ2-3
ASSGGEVDTQY